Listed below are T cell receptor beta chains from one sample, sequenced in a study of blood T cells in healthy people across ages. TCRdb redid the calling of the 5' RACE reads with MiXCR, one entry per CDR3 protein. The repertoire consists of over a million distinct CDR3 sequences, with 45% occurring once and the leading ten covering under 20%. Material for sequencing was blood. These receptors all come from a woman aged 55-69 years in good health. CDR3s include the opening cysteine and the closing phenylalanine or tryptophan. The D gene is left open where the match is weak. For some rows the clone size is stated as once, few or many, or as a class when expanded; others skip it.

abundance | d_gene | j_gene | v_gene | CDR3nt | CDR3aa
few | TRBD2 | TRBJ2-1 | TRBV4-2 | TGTGCCAGCAGCCAAGAGGGCGGGAGGGGCAATGAGCAGTTCTTC | CASSQEGGRGNEQFF
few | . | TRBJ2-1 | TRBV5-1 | TGCGCCAGCAGCTTGAACTGGGTCCTAGGGGATGAGCAGTTCTTC | CASSLNWVLGDEQFF
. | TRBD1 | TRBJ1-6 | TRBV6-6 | TGTGCCAGTAACCTGGGCGCGGGACAGGATGATTCACCCCTCCACTTT | CASNLGAGQDDSPLHF
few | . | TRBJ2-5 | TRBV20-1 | TGCAGTGCAAGGGGCCCTACGGGGGAGTCAGAGACCCAGTACTTC | CSARGPTGESETQYF
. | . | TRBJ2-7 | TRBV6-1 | TGTGCCAGCAGTGAAGAACAATTGCACTACGAGCAGTACTTC | CASSEEQLHYEQYF
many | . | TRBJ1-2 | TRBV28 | TGTGCCAGCTCCAGGGATGGCTACACCTTC | CASSRDGYTF
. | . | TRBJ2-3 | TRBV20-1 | TGCAGTAGCGGTCCCACAGATACGCAGTATTTT | CSSGPTDTQYF
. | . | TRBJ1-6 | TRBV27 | TGTGCCAGCAGCACTCGGGGCGAGTATAATTCACCCCTCCACTTT | CASSTRGEYNSPLHF
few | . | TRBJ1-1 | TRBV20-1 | TGCAGTGCTAGAGATCTCGGCAGACCGAACACTGAAGCTTTCTTT | CSARDLGRPNTEAFF
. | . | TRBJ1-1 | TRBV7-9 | TGTGCCAGCAGCCGGCTGAATAGGAACACTGAAGCTTTCTTT | CASSRLNRNTEAFF
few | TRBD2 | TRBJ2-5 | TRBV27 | TGTGCCAGCAGTTTAGAAGCTAGCGGGAGTCTGAAGACCCAGTACTTC | CASSLEASGSLKTQYF
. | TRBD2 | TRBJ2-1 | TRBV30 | TGTGCCTGGAGTGTAGGGCTAGCGGGCTTTTACAATGAGCAGTTCTTC | CAWSVGLAGFYNEQFF
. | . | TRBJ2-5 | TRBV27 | TGTGCCAGCAGTGAGGGTGGGGACCAAGAGACCCAGTACTTC | CASSEGGDQETQYF
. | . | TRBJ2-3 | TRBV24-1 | TGTGCCACCAGTGGGAACCTATACCCAGATACGCAGTATTTT | CATSGNLYPDTQYF
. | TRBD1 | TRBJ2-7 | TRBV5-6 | TGTGCCAGCAGAAATACAGGGGACCCGGCGTCCTACGAGCAGTACTTC | CASRNTGDPASYEQYF
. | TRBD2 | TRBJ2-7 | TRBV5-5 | TGTGCCAGCAGGACCGCCGGGACTAGCTCCTACGAGCAGTACTTC | CASRTAGTSSYEQYF
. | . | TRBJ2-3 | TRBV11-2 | TGTGCCAGCTGTAGACTGAATCCTAGCACAGATACGCAGTATTTT | CASCRLNPSTDTQYF
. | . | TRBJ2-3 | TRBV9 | TGTGCCAGCAGCGAGGGGGGATGGAGTGCAGATACGCAGTATTTT | CASSEGGWSADTQYF
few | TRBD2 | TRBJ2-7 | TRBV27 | TGTGCCAGCAGTACTAGCGGGCCCTCCTACGAGCAGTACTTC | CASSTSGPSYEQYF